This is a list of T cell receptor beta chains from one sample in a study of blood T cells in healthy people across ages. TCRdb reanalysed the 5' RACE reads using MiXCR and keeps one entry per CDR3 protein. Among approximately 1.5 million distinct CDR3 sequences listed, roughly 32% were seen once. Sequencing was carried out using blood. These receptors were obtained from a woman between 25 and 40 years old in good health. Each CDR3 is given with its conserved first and last residue. D genes are given only for firm matches. Expanded clones are given a class, and other clones once, few, many or no size at all.

CASSLASGRDNEQFF TGTGCCAGCAGTTTAGCTAGCGGGAGGGACAATGAGCAGTTCTTC TRBD2 TRBJ2-1 TRBV12-3/TRBV12-4 few 15
CAISEIGEPLHF TGTGCCATCAGTGAAATTGGGGAACCCCTCCACTTT . TRBJ1-6 TRBV10-3 few 12
CSAQHGYTF TGCAGTGCCCAACATGGCTACACCTTC . TRBJ1-2 TRBV20-1 . 9
CATSDLGHEQFF TGTGCCACCAGTGATTTGGGCCATGAGCAGTTCTTC . TRBJ2-1 TRBV24-1 few 12
CASSPFTPGRAEQFF TGCGCCAGCAGCCCGTTTACGCCCGGGAGAGCTGAGCAGTTCTTC . TRBJ2-1 TRBV4-1 few 15
CASSPGSKHRGYTF TGTGCCAGCTCACCAGGCAGCAAACACCGGGGCTACACCTTC . TRBJ1-2 TRBV18 . 14
CASSRQGVENIQYF TGTGCCAGCAGCCGGCAGGGGGTCGAAAACATTCAGTACTTC TRBD1 TRBJ2-4 TRBV14 . 14
CASSPGTLSEAFF TGTGCCAGCAGCCCCGGGACTCTCTCTGAAGCTTTCTTT . TRBJ1-1 TRBV27 few 13
CASSYSSSGAYEQYF TGTGCCAGCAGTTACTCTTCTAGCGGGGCCTACGAGCAGTACTTC TRBD2 TRBJ2-7 TRBV6-6 few 15
CASSPRTSGDTDTQYF TGCGCCAGCAGCCCACGGACTAGCGGGGACACAGATACGCAGTATTTT TRBD2 TRBJ2-3 TRBV4-1 . 16
CSARILAGGPSTDTQYF TGCAGTGCTAGAATACTAGCGGGAGGGCCAAGTACAGATACGCAGTATTTT TRBD2 TRBJ2-3 TRBV20-1 many 17
CASSSKTGQETQYF TGTGCCAGCAGCTCAAAAACAGGGCAAGAGACCCAGTACTTC . TRBJ2-5 TRBV7-8 . 14
CASSMGSGRTEAFF TGTGCCAGTAGTATGGGGTCAGGGAGGACTGAAGCTTTCTTT . TRBJ1-1 TRBV19 few 14
CASKTSGFFADIQYF TGTGCCAGCAAAACTAGCGGGTTCTTTGCGGACATTCAGTACTTC TRBD2 TRBJ2-4 TRBV2 once 15
CASSITGGSYEQYF TGTGCCAGTAGTATTACAGGGGGCTCCTACGAGCAGTACTTC TRBD1 TRBJ2-7 TRBV19 . 14
CASSTGSEQYF TGTGCCAGCAGCACTGGATCCGAGCAGTACTTC . TRBJ2-7 TRBV27 many 11
CSATSGGRANEKLFF TGCAGTGCAACGTCAGGGGGGCGCGCTAATGAAAAACTGTTTTTT TRBD1 TRBJ1-4 TRBV20-1 . 15
CASSPQGTGKTHEQFF TGCGCCAGCAGCCCTCAAGGGACAGGGAAGACCCATGAGCAGTTCTTC TRBD1 TRBJ2-1 TRBV5-1 . 16
CAIAGRGGETQYF TGTGCCATCGCGGGTAGGGGCGGAGAGACCCAGTACTTC . TRBJ2-5 TRBV10-3 many 13
CASSQNAGTSIRYTQYF TGTGCCAGCAGCCAAAACGCCGGGACTAGCATCCGTTATACGCAGTATTTT TRBD2 TRBJ2-3 TRBV14 . 17
CSVENRGASGGYTF TGCAGCGTTGAGAACAGGGGGGCGTCGGGGGGCTACACCTTC TRBD1 TRBJ1-2 TRBV29-1 few 14
CASSLGRKGLANEKPFF TGTGCCAGCAGCTTAGGACGGAAGGGACTAGCTAATGAAAAACCGTTTTTT . TRBJ1-4 TRBV7-6 . 17
CASSVDFRGTDTQYF TGTGCCAGCAGCGTAGATTTTCGGGGCACAGATACGCAGTATTTT . TRBJ2-3 TRBV9 . 15
CAGSLGPGYDEQYF TGTGCCGGCAGCTTAGGTCCAGGGTACGACGAGCAGTACTTC . TRBJ2-7 TRBV7-8 . 14
CASRTNGPTNTEAFF TGTGCCAGCAGGACTAACGGGCCGACGAACACTGAAGCTTTCTTT . TRBJ1-1 TRBV2 . 15
CASSLGREAETQYF TGCGCCAGCAGCTTGGGCAGGGAAGCGGAGACCCAGTACTTC . TRBJ2-5 TRBV5-1 few 14
CASSWASGRDEQFF TGCGCCAGCAGCTGGGCTAGCGGGAGGGATGAGCAGTTCTTC TRBD2 TRBJ2-1 TRBV5-1 few 14
CASSLAIVAGELFF TGTGCCAGCAGCTTAGCGATCGTGGCCGGGGAGCTGTTTTTT . TRBJ2-2 TRBV7-9 . 14
CASSPREGGLHEQYF TGCGCCAGCAGCCCTCGGGAGGGGGGTCTCCACGAGCAGTACTTC TRBD2 TRBJ2-7 TRBV4-1 few 15
CASSLQGRGGTEAFF TGTGCCAGCAGCTTACAGGGCAGGGGGGGCACTGAAGCTTTCTTT TRBD1 TRBJ1-1 TRBV9 . 15
CASTSRKISYNEQFF TGTGCCAGCACTAGTCGGAAAATCTCCTACAATGAGCAGTTCTTC . TRBJ2-1 TRBV13 many 15
CASSASGQSYGYTF TGTGCCAGCAGCGCCTCGGGACAGTCGTACGGCTACACCTTC TRBD1 TRBJ1-2 TRBV7-9 . 14
CASSRGISPYNEQFF TGTGCCAGCAGTAGGGGGATTTCACCTTACAATGAGCAGTTCTTC . TRBJ2-1 TRBV6-1 few 15
CASSLTSFPDTQYF TGTGCCAGCAGTCTGACTAGCTTCCCAGATACGCAGTATTTT TRBD2 TRBJ2-3 TRBV7-9 few 14
CASSELLAGGVDTQYF TGTGCCAGCAGTGAGTTACTAGCGGGAGGCGTCGATACGCAGTATTTT TRBD2 TRBJ2-3 TRBV28 . 16
CSASNREDGTDTQYF TGCAGTGCTAGTAACAGGGAAGATGGCACAGATACGCAGTATTTT . TRBJ2-3 TRBV20-1 . 15
CASRSPGLAGVNEQFF TGTGCCAGCAGATCTCCGGGACTAGCGGGAGTGAATGAGCAGTTCTTC TRBD2 TRBJ2-1 TRBV7-2 few 16
CAGSLAPRQDRPTDTQYF TGCGCCGGCAGCTTGGCCCCCCGACAGGATCGACCAACAGATACGCAGTATTTT . TRBJ2-3 TRBV5-1 few 18
CASSPPEDSKLGYEQYF TGTGCCAGCTCACCACCAGAGGACTCAAAACTAGGCTACGAGCAGTACTTC . TRBJ2-7 TRBV18 . 17
CASSSTWGQFSEQYF TGCGCCAGCAGCTCGACTTGGGGGCAATTTTCCGAGCAGTACTTC . TRBJ2-7 TRBV5-1 many 15
CASSLMAGDGELFF TGTGCCAGCAGCTTAATGGCAGGAGACGGGGAGCTGTTTTTT . TRBJ2-2 TRBV7-3 . 14
CSAFRGGGTSGANVLTF TGCAGTGCCTTCCGGGGGGGCGGCACCTCCGGGGCCAACGTCCTGACTTTC TRBD2 TRBJ2-6 TRBV20-1 . 17
CAISLSEKYEQYF TGTGCCATCAGCCTTTCGGAGAAATACGAGCAGTACTTC . TRBJ2-7 TRBV10-3 many 13
CASSFGQGLQGTQYF TGTGCCAGCAGTTTTGGACAGGGATTACAAGGGACCCAGTACTTC TRBD1 TRBJ2-5 TRBV7-6 few 15
CASRREDPTDTQYF TGCGCCAGCAGGCGGGAGGACCCCACAGATACGCAGTATTTT TRBD2 TRBJ2-3 TRBV10-2 . 14
CASSESDWSEQYF TGTGCCAGCAGTGAATCGGACTGGTCCGAGCAGTACTTC . TRBJ2-7 TRBV25-1 . 13
CASSQTFNTEAFF TGTGCCAGCTCGCAGACATTCAACACTGAAGCTTTCTTT . TRBJ1-1 TRBV18 few 13
CASSPGTPPTNEQFF TGTGCCAGCAGCCCCGGGACTCCACCTACTAATGAGCAGTTCTTC . TRBJ2-1 TRBV7-9 few 15
CSVVSGDLTGELFF TGCAGCGTTGTCTCCGGGGACCTCACCGGGGAGCTGTTTTTT . TRBJ2-2 TRBV29-1 . 14
CASSIGIYNEQFF TGTGCCAGCAGCATAGGAATCTACAATGAGCAGTTCTTC . TRBJ2-1 TRBV9 . 13
CASSYLAGGGADTQYF TGTGCCAGCAGCTACTTAGCGGGGGGAGGAGCAGATACGCAGTATTTT TRBD2 TRBJ2-3 TRBV3-1 . 16
CASSLEGFQPQHF TGCGCCAGCAGCTTGGAAGGGTTTCAGCCCCAGCATTTT . TRBJ1-5 TRBV5-1 . 13
CASSLVAGASYEQYF TGCGCCAGCAGCTTGGTTGCGGGAGCGTCCTACGAGCAGTACTTC TRBD2 TRBJ2-7 TRBV5-1 few 15